This T cell receptor beta chain was sequenced in a study of PD-1 blockade in classical Hodgkin lymphoma. Sequencing was performed with immunoSEQ multiplex PCR; in TCRdb, only in-frame clones are kept and a portion is missing. Of around 50,000 clones in the sample, around 76% are singletons; the top ten hold 12%. Noted time point: cycle 4 day 1 (C4D1), after 5 to 7 weeks of nivolumab. Every patient relapsed after autologous stem cell transplantation, and brentuximab vedotin exposure varied. Sample: peripheral blood mononuclear cells (PBMCs), taken before the fourth cycle of nivolumab. The sequence came from a human donor with classical Hodgkin lymphoma.

CDR3 DNA sequence: TGTGCCAGCTCAAACAGGGGCGCTGAAGCTTTCTTT. Its protein is CASSNRGAEAFF. This chain links TRBV18 with TRBJ1-1; TRBD1 matches 7 bases. Per germline, CDR1 KGHSH and CDR2 LQKENI. CDR3 length: 12 amino acids. Trimming at V came to 5 bases and at J to 6 bases, leaving 3 bases not matched to a gene.